The source of this T cell receptor (beta chain) is a study of blood T cell repertoires in COVID-19. Looking at the study overall: Acute and convalescent COVID-19 specimens originated in the United States, Italy and Spain. The analysed material was cDNA or gDNA that came from T cells, B-cell-depleted T cells, or PBMCs.

The CDR3 loop spans 13 amino acids. Germline CDR1 SNHLY, CDR2 FYNNEI. The V segment lost 7 bases and the J segment 5 bases; nucleotides outside the gene matches: 4. Source study methods: The assay estimated nucleated cells by amplifying reference gene primers. TCRdb's copy holds only in-frame clones and misses some; the assay was immunoSEQ multiplex PCR. V, J and clone size derive from that table, while D and trimming were established from the DNA sequence. This table holds roughly 81,000 clones, approximately 82% found once. There are a few counts of this clone. The chain couples TRBV2 to TRBJ2-7; TRBD1 matches 11 bases. The receptor comes from a woman in her seventies with acute or convalescent COVID-19. Material for sequencing was peripheral blood. The CDR3 nucleotides read TGTGCCAGCAACCGGGACAGGGGGGACGAGCAGTACTTC. Translation gives CASNRDRGDEQYF.